The clone carrying this T cell receptor (beta chain) has a count of ten or more. The antigen remains unidentified. This specimen belongs to a study of T cell repertoires in cytomegalovirus infection. Background on the study: Indications of both CMV infection and matching HLA type were provided by public TCR beta signatures. Study-level points and caveats: The cumulative frequency of public TCR beta families identified carriers of CMV plus the relevant HLA.

V lost 4 bases, J lost 0 bases, and 16 bases lay in between. This CDR3 region has 16 residues. Via MiXCR, TCRdb re-called the reads, giving one row per CDR3 protein. The repertoire holds about 260,000 distinct CDR3 sequences, with 8% to 9.5% as singletons. The rearrangement links TRBV12-3 or TRBV12-4 to TRBJ2-7; tentative D call: TRBD1 (5 bases). The sample was PBMCs. The clonotype was recovered from a human donor in good health (CMV status not recorded). Some clones in this sample may be carry-over from other donors' samples. DNA of the CDR3: TGTGCCAGCAGTTCCCCCCTTAGGGGATTCTCCTACGAGCAGTACTTC. Translating it yields CASSSPLRGFSYEQYF.